A selection of T cell receptor beta chains follows, all from one sample in a study of human T cells and chemical hapten exposure. Each CDR3 protein is one row after TCRdb ran MiXCR on the RACE reads. This repertoire shows around 330,000 distinct CDR3 sequences, around 5% found once; its top ten account for around 8.8%. Specimen: whole blood, collected in connection with sensitization to the hapten diphenylcyclopropenone (DPC). The origin of the receptors is a woman aged 18-35 years with alopecia areata. Some clones in this sample may be carry-over from other donors' samples. CDR3s include the opening cysteine and the closing phenylalanine or tryptophan. The order of the fields is clone size, D gene, V gene, J gene, CDR3 protein, CDR3 DNA. The D gene is left open where the match is weak. Clone sizes are given selectively: once, few, many, or a class where the clone is expanded.

abundance: many
d_gene: NA
v_gene: TRBV4-1
j_gene: TRBJ2-3
CDR3aa: CASSQEAGIGTDTQYF
CDR3nt: TGCGCCAGCAGCCAAGAGGCAGGTATCGGCACAGATACGCAGTATTTT

abundance: NA
d_gene: NA
v_gene: TRBV7-2
j_gene: TRBJ2-1
CDR3aa: CASSVAGRGLNEQFF
CDR3nt: TGTGCCAGCAGCGTGGCGGGTAGGGGCCTCAATGAGCAGTTCTTC

abundance: few
d_gene: NA
v_gene: TRBV7-9
j_gene: TRBJ1-1
CDR3aa: CASSSRGGYTEAFF
CDR3nt: TGTGCCAGCAGCTCCAGGGGAGGGTACACTGAAGCTTTCTTT

abundance: NA
d_gene: NA
v_gene: TRBV6-6
j_gene: TRBJ1-1
CDR3aa: CASSLRTGHAEAFF
CDR3nt: TGTGCCAGCAGCTTACGCACAGGGCACGCTGAAGCTTTCTTT

abundance: NA
d_gene: NA
v_gene: TRBV18
j_gene: TRBJ1-5
CDR3aa: CASSPYSAGNYQPQHF
CDR3nt: TGTGCCAGCTCCCCATATTCGGCAGGGAATTATCAGCCCCAGCATTTT

abundance: many
d_gene: NA
v_gene: TRBV7-9
j_gene: TRBJ1-6
CDR3aa: CASSSGPLYNSPLHF
CDR3nt: TGTGCCAGCAGCTCAGGGCCCTTGTATAATTCACCCCTCCACTTT

abundance: few
d_gene: TRBD1
v_gene: TRBV6-5
j_gene: TRBJ1-1
CDR3aa: CASSYSQGATEAFF
CDR3nt: TGTGCCAGCAGTTACTCCCAGGGGGCTACTGAAGCTTTCTTT

abundance: many
d_gene: NA
v_gene: TRBV3-1
j_gene: TRBJ2-7
CDR3aa: CASSQDYRNRVGEQYF
CDR3nt: TGTGCCAGCAGCCAAGATTATCGGAACAGGGTCGGCGAGCAGTACTTC

abundance: NA
d_gene: TRBD1
v_gene: TRBV4-1
j_gene: TRBJ2-3
CDR3aa: CASSPRDRGQADTQYF
CDR3nt: TGCGCCAGCAGCCCCCGGGACAGGGGGCAGGCAGATACGCAGTATTTT

abundance: many
d_gene: TRBD2
v_gene: TRBV10-3
j_gene: TRBJ2-3
CDR3aa: CAIRLAGADTDTQYF
CDR3nt: TGTGCCATCCGACTAGCGGGGGCCGACACAGATACGCAGTATTTT

abundance: many
d_gene: NA
v_gene: TRBV6-5
j_gene: TRBJ1-1
CDR3aa: CASSYSPLGGSGDTEAFF
CDR3nt: TGTGCCAGCAGTTACTCGCCTTTGGGCGGCTCAGGGGACACTGAAGCTTTCTTT

abundance: few
d_gene: NA
v_gene: TRBV7-8
j_gene: TRBJ2-3
CDR3aa: CASSLTGLTDTQYF
CDR3nt: TGTGCCAGCAGCTTAACGGGACTGACAGATACGCAGTATTTT

abundance: few
d_gene: NA
v_gene: TRBV6-5
j_gene: TRBJ1-2
CDR3aa: CASRETVNHYGYTF
CDR3nt: TGTGCCAGCAGGGAGACAGTGAACCACTATGGCTACACCTTC

abundance: many
d_gene: NA
v_gene: TRBV28
j_gene: TRBJ1-1
CDR3aa: CASRSGSPVTEAFF
CDR3nt: TGTGCCAGCAGATCAGGGAGCCCGGTTACTGAAGCTTTCTTT

abundance: few
d_gene: NA
v_gene: TRBV3-1
j_gene: TRBJ2-2
CDR3aa: CASSQLTSLGPWELFF
CDR3nt: TGTGCCAGCAGCCAGCTGACGAGTTTAGGTCCCTGGGAGCTGTTTTTT

abundance: NA
d_gene: NA
v_gene: TRBV5-1
j_gene: TRBJ2-3
CDR3aa: CASSSGRRGGLTDTQYF
CDR3nt: TGCGCCAGCAGCTCTGGTAGGCGTGGGGGACTCACAGATACGCAGTATTTT

abundance: many
d_gene: TRBD1
v_gene: TRBV20-1
j_gene: TRBJ2-1
CDR3aa: CSARGQGRYNEQFF
CDR3nt: TGCAGTGCTAGGGGACAGGGCCGCTACAATGAGCAGTTCTTC

abundance: many
d_gene: TRBD2
v_gene: TRBV5-1
j_gene: TRBJ2-3
CDR3aa: CASSLGTSGVTDTQYF
CDR3nt: TGCGCCAGCAGCTTGGGGACTAGCGGGGTCACAGATACGCAGTATTTT

abundance: few
d_gene: TRBD1
v_gene: TRBV24-1
j_gene: TRBJ1-2
CDR3aa: CATSDPTGLGYTF
CDR3nt: TGTGCCACCAGTGATCCGACAGGGCTCGGCTACACCTTC

abundance: NA
d_gene: NA
v_gene: TRBV14
j_gene: TRBJ2-3
CDR3aa: CASEEEVASRMIITDTQYF
CDR3nt: TGTGCCAGCGAGGAAGAGGTGGCATCGCGGATGATTATCACAGATACGCAGTATTTT

abundance: many
d_gene: NA
v_gene: TRBV10-3
j_gene: TRBJ2-6
CDR3aa: CAISRVGANVLTF
CDR3nt: TGTGCCATTTCGAGGGTCGGGGCCAACGTCCTGACTTTC

abundance: NA
d_gene: NA
v_gene: TRBV5-6
j_gene: TRBJ2-3
CDR3aa: CASSSYSFSSTDTQYF
CDR3nt: TGTGCCAGCAGCAGTTATTCCTTCTCTAGCACAGATACGCAGTATTTT

abundance: few
d_gene: NA
v_gene: TRBV7-6
j_gene: TRBJ2-5
CDR3aa: CASSLETTGTQYF
CDR3nt: TGTGCCAGCAGCTTGGAGACAACGGGGACCCAGTACTTC

abundance: many
d_gene: NA
v_gene: TRBV7-2
j_gene: TRBJ2-1
CDR3aa: CASSFLSDSQFF
CDR3nt: TGTGCCAGCAGCTTCTTAAGTGATTCTCAGTTCTTC

abundance: NA
d_gene: TRBD2
v_gene: TRBV5-1
j_gene: TRBJ2-1
CDR3aa: CASSLLAGNRLNGQFF
CDR3nt: TGCGCCAGCAGTTTGCTAGCGGGGAATCGCTTAAATGGGCAGTTCTTC

abundance: few
d_gene: NA
v_gene: TRBV7-9
j_gene: TRBJ2-4
CDR3aa: CASSPPGAKNIQYF
CDR3nt: TGTGCCAGCAGCCCCCCAGGGGCCAAAAACATTCAGTACTTC

abundance: few
d_gene: NA
v_gene: TRBV28
j_gene: TRBJ1-5
CDR3aa: CASSLGPYSNQPQHF
CDR3nt: TGTGCCAGCAGTTTAGGCCCTTATAGCAATCAGCCCCAGCATTTT

abundance: many
d_gene: TRBD1
v_gene: TRBV25-1
j_gene: TRBJ2-7
CDR3aa: CASQQTGGFEQYF
CDR3nt: TGTGCCAGTCAACAGACAGGGGGCTTCGAGCAGTACTTC

abundance: many
d_gene: TRBD1
v_gene: TRBV4-3
j_gene: TRBJ1-2
CDR3aa: CASSQETGYYGYTF
CDR3nt: TGCGCCAGCAGCCAAGAGACAGGGTACTATGGCTACACCTTC

abundance: NA
d_gene: NA
v_gene: TRBV12-3/TRBV12-4
j_gene: TRBJ2-1
CDR3aa: CASILRGATSSYNEQFF
CDR3nt: TGTGCCAGCATCCTCAGGGGAGCGACTAGCTCCTACAATGAGCAGTTCTTC

abundance: many
d_gene: NA
v_gene: TRBV12-3/TRBV12-4
j_gene: TRBJ1-2
CDR3aa: CASSFQGGYGYTF
CDR3nt: TGTGCCAGCAGTTTTCAGGGAGGCTATGGCTACACCTTC

abundance: many
d_gene: NA
v_gene: TRBV13
j_gene: TRBJ2-3
CDR3aa: CASTVGGLGTDTQYF
CDR3nt: TGTGCCAGCACGGTAGGGGGTCTGGGGACAGATACGCAGTATTTT

abundance: many
d_gene: TRBD2
v_gene: TRBV10-3
j_gene: TRBJ2-1
CDR3aa: CAISESTSGRNEQFF
CDR3nt: TGTGCCATCAGTGAGTCGACTAGCGGAAGGAATGAGCAGTTCTTC

abundance: many
d_gene: TRBD2
v_gene: TRBV7-8
j_gene: TRBJ2-5
CDR3aa: CASSSKRGSKETQYF
CDR3nt: TGTGCCAGCAGCTCGAAGCGGGGGAGCAAAGAGACCCAGTACTTC

abundance: NA
d_gene: NA
v_gene: TRBV25-1
j_gene: TRBJ2-1
CDR3aa: CASSDLGGPYNEQFF
CDR3nt: TGTGCCAGCAGTGATCTGGGGGGGCCCTACAATGAGCAGTTCTTC

abundance: many
d_gene: NA
v_gene: TRBV7-9
j_gene: TRBJ1-6
CDR3aa: CASSSDLSSPLHF
CDR3nt: TGTGCCAGCAGCTCTGACTTGAGTTCACCCCTCCACTTT

abundance: many
d_gene: TRBD1
v_gene: TRBV6-1
j_gene: TRBJ1-1
CDR3aa: CASSDRTGRTLVF
CDR3nt: TGTGCCAGCAGTGATCGGACAGGGAGGACCCTGGTCTTT

abundance: NA
d_gene: NA
v_gene: TRBV11-2
j_gene: TRBJ1-5
CDR3aa: CASSFGAEPNQPQHF
CDR3nt: TGTGCCAGCAGCTTTGGGGCGGAACCCAATCAGCCCCAGCATTTT

abundance: many
d_gene: TRBD1
v_gene: TRBV5-1
j_gene: TRBJ1-1
CDR3aa: CASSPPGGLTEAFF
CDR3nt: TGCGCCAGCAGCCCACCAGGGGGATTAACTGAAGCTTTCTTT

abundance: few
d_gene: NA
v_gene: TRBV6-5
j_gene: TRBJ2-2
CDR3aa: CASSLWGTNTGELFF
CDR3nt: TGTGCCAGCAGTCTTTGGGGGACGAACACCGGGGAGCTGTTTTTT

abundance: few
d_gene: TRBD1
v_gene: TRBV6-5
j_gene: TRBJ1-1
CDR3aa: CASSYGQGIIYTEAFF
CDR3nt: TGTGCCAGCAGCTACGGACAGGGAATTATCTACACTGAAGCTTTCTTT

abundance: few
d_gene: TRBD2
v_gene: TRBV27
j_gene: TRBJ2-7
CDR3aa: CASSETSGSYEQYF
CDR3nt: TGTGCCAGCAGTGAAACTAGCGGATCCTACGAGCAGTACTTC

abundance: many
d_gene: TRBD2
v_gene: TRBV28
j_gene: TRBJ2-3
CDR3aa: CASSFPAGGTDTQYF
CDR3nt: TGTGCCAGCAGCTTTCCGGCGGGGGGCACAGATACGCAGTATTTT

abundance: NA
d_gene: NA
v_gene: TRBV25-1
j_gene: TRBJ1-3
CDR3aa: CASSESLGAAGAGNTIYF
CDR3nt: TGTGCCAGCAGTGAAAGTCTTGGGGCAGCCGGGGCTGGAAACACCATATATTTT

abundance: few
d_gene: TRBD2
v_gene: TRBV7-9
j_gene: TRBJ2-3
CDR3aa: CASSLETSGADTDTQYF
CDR3nt: TGTGCCAGCAGCTTAGAAACTAGCGGGGCGGACACAGATACGCAGTATTTT

abundance: NA
d_gene: NA
v_gene: TRBV18
j_gene: TRBJ1-5
CDR3aa: CASSPGATHQPQHF
CDR3nt: TGTGCCAGCTCACCGGGAGCTACCCATCAGCCCCAGCATTTT

abundance: few
d_gene: NA
v_gene: TRBV5-1
j_gene: TRBJ2-1
CDR3aa: CASSLDWGLNEQFF
CDR3nt: TGCGCCAGCAGCTTGGATTGGGGTCTCAATGAGCAGTTCTTC

abundance: NA
d_gene: NA
v_gene: TRBV12-3/TRBV12-4
j_gene: TRBJ1-1
CDR3aa: CASSPAVPRRTEAFF
CDR3nt: TGTGCCAGCAGCCCGGCTGTGCCTAGGCGGACTGAAGCTTTCTTT

abundance: NA
d_gene: NA
v_gene: TRBV11-2
j_gene: TRBJ2-7
CDR3aa: CASSLDLARVPLF
CDR3nt: TGTGCCAGCAGCTTAGATCTAGCCCGGGTCCCTCTTTTC

abundance: few
d_gene: NA
v_gene: TRBV12-3/TRBV12-4
j_gene: TRBJ2-6
CDR3aa: CASCMWGGYGANVLTF
CDR3nt: TGTGCCAGCTGCATGTGGGGGGGCTACGGGGCCAACGTCCTGACTTTC